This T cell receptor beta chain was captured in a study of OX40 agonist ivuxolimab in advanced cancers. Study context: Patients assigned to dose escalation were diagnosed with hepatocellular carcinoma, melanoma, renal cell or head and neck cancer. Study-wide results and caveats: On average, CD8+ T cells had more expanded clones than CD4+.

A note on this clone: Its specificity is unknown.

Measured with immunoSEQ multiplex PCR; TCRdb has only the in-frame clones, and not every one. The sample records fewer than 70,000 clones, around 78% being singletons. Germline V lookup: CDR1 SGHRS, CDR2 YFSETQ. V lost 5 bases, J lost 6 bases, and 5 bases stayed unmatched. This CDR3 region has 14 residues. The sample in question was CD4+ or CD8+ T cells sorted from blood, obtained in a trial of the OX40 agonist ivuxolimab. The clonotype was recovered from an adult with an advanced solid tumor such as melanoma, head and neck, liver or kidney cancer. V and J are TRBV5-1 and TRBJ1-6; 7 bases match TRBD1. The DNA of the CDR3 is TGCGCCAGCAGACTTCGACAGGGTAATTCACCCCTCCACTTT. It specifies CASRLRQGNSPLHF. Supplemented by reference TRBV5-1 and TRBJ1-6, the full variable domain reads KAGVTQTPRYLIKTRGQQVTLSCSPISGHRSVSWYQQTPGQGLQFLFEYFSETQRNKGNFPGRFSGRQFSNSRSEMNVSTLELGDSALYLCASRLRQGNSPLHFGNGTRLTVT.